This T cell receptor beta chain was captured by sequencing in a study of T cells after yellow fever vaccination. V was trimmed by 6 bases and J by 6 bases, leaving 25 bases between them. The CDR3 is made up of 17 amino acids. Germline V gene lookup returns CDR1 SNHLY and CDR2 FYNNEI. For this clonotype: What it binds is unknown.

Overall study results and limits: The appearance of a small share of clonotypes in both CD4 and CD8 compartments was observed. Most clones from primary vaccination were detected again post-booster (96% CD4, about 85% CD8). The study found a weaker secondary response that peaked faster, day 5 versus 15.

TCR cDNA, made by 5'RACE template switching, carried an added universal primer site and UMIs. Via MiXCR, TCRdb re-called the 5' RACE reads, giving one row per CDR3 protein. The sample includes some 320,000 distinct CDR3 sequences, roughly a tenth seen only once; the top ten take under 4%. The chain is built from TRBV2 and TRBJ2-3; tentatively, D is TRBD2 (5 bases). The material was CD4+ T cells sorted from PBMCs, obtained 45 days after the yellow fever booster vaccination. The source of this sequence is a man aged 18 to 30 who received the YFV17D yellow fever vaccine. This CDR3 reads CASRARMGAGPWDTQYF. The CDR3 nucleotides are TGTGCCAGCAGAGCAAGAATGGGCGCGGGTCCATGGGATACGCAGTATTTT.